Each of the 4 T cell receptor beta chains below was sequenced from the same sample in a study of cytomegalovirus exposure and HLA in healthy donors. PCR primers comprised 60 Vbeta and 13 Jbeta primers. Generated by immunoSEQ multiplex PCR, the TCRdb table keeps only in-frame clones and is missing some. The table lists about 160,000 clones, 79% of them singletons. The specimen sequenced was PBMCs. These receptors originate from a man aged 50 to 59 in good health and CMV-seropositive.

The CDR3 region is CASSVGAGAQETQYF. Written as DNA, the CDR3 is TGTGCCAGCAGCGTAGGCGCGGGGGCCCAAGAGACCCAGTACTTC. The V call is TRBV9, the J call TRBJ2-5, with a weak D call TRBD2 (7 bases). The CDR3 is made up of 15 amino acids. Germline values: CDR1 SGDLS, CDR2 YYNGEE. Between the trimmed V and J ends, which lost 0 bases and 1 base, there was a span of 10 bases.

V is TRBV7-8 and J is TRBJ2-5; 10 bases are a match to TRBD1. The CDR3 has 14 residues. V gave up 4 bases and J gave up 7 bases; unmatched junction bases: 6. Germline V CDR1 and CDR2: SGHVS, FQNEAQ. Here the CDR3 reads CASSWDRGGGTQYF. In nucleotides, the CDR3 is TGTGCCAGCAGCTGGGACAGGGGAGGCGGGACCCAGTACTTC.

The chain joins TRBV4-1 to TRBJ2-7; 14 nucleotides agree with TRBD2. Germline CDR1 reads MGHRA; CDR2 reads YSYEKL. The V segment lost 3 bases and the J segment 3 bases; nucleotides outside the gene matches: 10. CDR3 length: 18 residues. The CDR3 here is CASSQVPGLAGVDYEQYF. In DNA, the CDR3 is TGCGCCAGCAGCCAGGTCCCGGGACTAGCGGGAGTCGACTACGAGCAGTACTTC.

This chain links TRBV6-1 with TRBJ1-3, with D unresolved. Trimming pared 3 bases from V and 4 bases from J, leaving 13 bases between. The CDR3 is 15 residues long. The germline CDR1 and CDR2 sequences are MNHNS and SASEGT. CDR3 in amino acids: CASSEVAEKGNTIYF. CDR3 in DNA: TGTGCCAGCAGTGAGGTAGCTGAGAAGGGAAACACCATATATTTT.